This TCR beta chain was documented in a study of long-term antiretroviral therapy in people with HIV. The immunoSEQ assay was v3.0, run at survey level. The target of sequencing was roughly 35,000-50,000 T-cell genomes per sample. Data came from immunoSEQ multiplex PCR; TCRdb stores just in-frame clones and leaves some out. This sample has tens of thousands of clones, with about 94% found just once. After removal of 5 bases from V and 6 bases from J, the junction contained 4 bases not matched to a gene. CDR1 SGHTA and CDR2 FQGNSA come from the germline V gene. The CDR3 runs to 12 residues. This TCR was sampled from a man aged 50 to 59 with HIV. This sample comprised unsorted PBMCs, obtained approximately 7.4 years after starting antiretroviral therapy. J is TRBJ2-7 and V is TRBV7-2; 7 nucleotides line up with TRBD1. The CDR3 coding sequence is TGTGCCAGCAGCGAGCAGGGGGTCGAGCAGTACTTC. Translation: CASSEQGVEQYF.